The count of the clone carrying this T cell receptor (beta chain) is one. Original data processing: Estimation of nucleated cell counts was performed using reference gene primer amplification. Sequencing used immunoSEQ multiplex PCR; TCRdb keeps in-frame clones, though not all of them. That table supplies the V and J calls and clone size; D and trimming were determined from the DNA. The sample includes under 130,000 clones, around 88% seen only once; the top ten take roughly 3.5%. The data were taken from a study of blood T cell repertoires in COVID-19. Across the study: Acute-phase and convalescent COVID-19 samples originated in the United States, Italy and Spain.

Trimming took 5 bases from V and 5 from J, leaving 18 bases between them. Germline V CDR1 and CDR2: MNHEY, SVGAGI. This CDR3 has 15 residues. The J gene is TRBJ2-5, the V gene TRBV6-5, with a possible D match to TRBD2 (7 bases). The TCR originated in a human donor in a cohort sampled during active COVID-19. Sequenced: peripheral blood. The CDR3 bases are TGTGCCAGCAGTCGACGGGGGGCTGGGTGGGAGACCCAGTACTTC. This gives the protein CASSRRGAGWETQYF.